This T cell receptor (beta chain) was retrieved from a study of control samples from healthy donors and cancer patients. Repertoires were generated with immunoSEQ multiplex PCR, while TCRdb's copy carries only in-frame clones and drops some. The sample shows roughly 76,000 clones, just under 95% of them seen only once. The trim removed 3 bases at V and 0 bases at J, leaving 7 bases unmatched. The germline CDR1 and CDR2 sequences are SGHVS and FQNEAQ. This CDR3 spans 16 amino acids. The TCR sequence derives from a young woman in good health. The sample comprised blood. This chain joins TRBV7-8 and TRBJ1-1, with 7 bases fitting TRBD1. This CDR3 is CASSFRWDRLNTEAFF. CDR3 DNA sequence: TGTGCCAGCAGCTTCCGTTGGGACAGACTGAACACTGAAGCTTTCTTT.